This T cell receptor (beta chain) was found in a study of memory CD4+ T cells and cytomegalovirus serostatus. As for the study in general: This sample comes from healthy Belgian adults, about 10 CMV seropositive, about 23 seronegative.

About this clone: The antigen remains unidentified. One junction end disagrees with the germline gene, perhaps due to a read error.

The sort gate was single viable CD3+CD4+CD8-CD45RO+ cells for memory CD4+ T cells. Whole-study findings and limits: A US-trained random forest predicted CMV serostatus with median AUC roughly 0.9. Suggested: most of the CMV-linked TCR signature lies in CD4+ memory cells. Each of fewer than 80 CMV-associated TCRbeta sequences occurred in one to five individuals.

Produced via immunoSEQ multiplex PCR; TCRdb's table is partial and in-frame only. Altogether 40,000 to 55,000 clones are present, around 83% being singletons, with the ten largest covering roughly 2%. The germline V gene encodes CDR1 ENHRY and CDR2 SYGVKD. CDR3 size: 16 residues. The TCR was taken from an adult in good health and CMV-seropositive. This chain connects TRBV10-3 to TRBJ1-3, with D unresolved. The sample comprised memory CD4+ T cells from blood. CDR3 in amino acids: CASSYTWASSGNTIYF. CDR3 bases: TGTGCCAGCAGTTACACTTGGGCCAGCTCTGGAAACACCATATATTTT.